This TCR beta chain derives from a study of regulatory T cells in long-lasting Graves disease. Time point meaning: persistent/refractory GD, antithyroid drugs over 5 years with positive TRAb. TCR sequences were obtained from RNA taken from PBMCs. The V gene lost 4 bases and the J gene lost 7 bases, with 20 bases spanning the gap. The CDR3 has 15 residues. The germline V gene has CDR1 SGDLS and CDR2 YYNGEE. Whole-study findings and limits: Newly diagnosed disease favored TRBV20-1 and TRBJ2-1 over persistent disease.

Comments on this clonotype: The antigen remains undetermined.

Combining iRepertoire HTBI primers with Arm-PCR of CDR3 regions, the authors built TCR beta libraries. TCRdb re-called the multiplex PCR reads through MiXCR, storing one row per CDR3 protein. The data show about 460,000 distinct CDR3 sequences, 20% to 25% seen once. The chain employs TRBV9 and TRBJ1-1, with no clear D. The sequences come from peripheral blood mononuclear cells (PBMCs), collected when the disease was refractory, from a patient treated with antithyroid drugs. This TCR came from a female donor with Graves disease. The CDR3 sequence is CASSPQMGFDGEAFF. In nucleotides, the CDR3 is TGTGCCAGCAGCCCCCAAATGGGGTTTGATGGTGAAGCTTTCTTT.